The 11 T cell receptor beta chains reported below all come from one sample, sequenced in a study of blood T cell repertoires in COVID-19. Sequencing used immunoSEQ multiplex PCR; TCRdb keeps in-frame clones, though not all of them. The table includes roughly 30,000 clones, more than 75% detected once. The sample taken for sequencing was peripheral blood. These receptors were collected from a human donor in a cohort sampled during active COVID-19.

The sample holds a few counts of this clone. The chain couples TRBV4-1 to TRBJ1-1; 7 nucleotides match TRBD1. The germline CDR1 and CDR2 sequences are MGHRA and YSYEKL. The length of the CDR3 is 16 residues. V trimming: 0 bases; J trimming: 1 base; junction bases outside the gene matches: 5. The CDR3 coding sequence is TGCGCCAGCAGCCAAGAAGAGGGGGCAGGGAACACTGAAGCTTTCTTT. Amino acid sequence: CASSQEEGAGNTEAFF.

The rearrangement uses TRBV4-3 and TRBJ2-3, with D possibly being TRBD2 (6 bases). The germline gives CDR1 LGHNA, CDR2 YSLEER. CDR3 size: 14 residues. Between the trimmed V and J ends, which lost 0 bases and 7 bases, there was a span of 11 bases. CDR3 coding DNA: TGCGCCAGCAGCCAAGATACTAGCAGAAATACGCAGTATTTT. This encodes CASSQDTSRNTQYF.

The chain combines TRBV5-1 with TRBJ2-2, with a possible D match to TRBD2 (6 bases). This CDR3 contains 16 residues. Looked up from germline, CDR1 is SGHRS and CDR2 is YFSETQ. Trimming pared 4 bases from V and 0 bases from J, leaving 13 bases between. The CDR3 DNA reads TGCGCCAGCAGCCTTCGGGGGACGGCGAACACCGGGGAGCTGTTTTTT. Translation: CASSLRGTANTGELFF.

The DNA for the CDR3 is TGTGCCAGCAGCCTCGGACACCGGAGCTACAATGAGCAGTTCTTC. Translated: CASSLGHRSYNEQFF. The chain recombines TRBV7-2 with TRBJ2-1; D perhaps matches TRBD1 (5 bases). Trimming pared 5 bases from V and 3 bases from J, leaving 14 bases between. CDR1 is SGHTA and CDR2 is FQGNSA in the germline V gene. The CDR3 spans 15 residues.

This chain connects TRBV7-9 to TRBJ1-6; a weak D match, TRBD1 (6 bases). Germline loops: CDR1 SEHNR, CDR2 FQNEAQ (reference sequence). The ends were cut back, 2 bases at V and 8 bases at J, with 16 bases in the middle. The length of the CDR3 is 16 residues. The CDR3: CASSLRLAGADSPLHF. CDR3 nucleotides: TGTGCCAGCAGCTTAAGGTTGGCAGGGGCAGATTCACCCCTCCACTTT.

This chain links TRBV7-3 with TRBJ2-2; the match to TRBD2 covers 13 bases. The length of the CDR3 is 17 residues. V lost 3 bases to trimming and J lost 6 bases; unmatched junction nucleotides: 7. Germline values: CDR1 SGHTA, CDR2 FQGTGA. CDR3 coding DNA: TGTGCCAGCAGCTTCCCCGGACTAGCGGGGGACGCCGGGGAGCTGTTTTTT. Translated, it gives CASSFPGLAGDAGELFF.

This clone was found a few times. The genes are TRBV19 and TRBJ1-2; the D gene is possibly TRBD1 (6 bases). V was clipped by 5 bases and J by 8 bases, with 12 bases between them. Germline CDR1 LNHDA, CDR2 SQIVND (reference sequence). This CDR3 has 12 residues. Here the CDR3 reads CASSDRRFGYTF. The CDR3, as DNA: TGTGCCAGTAGTGACAGGCGGTTCGGCTACACCTTC.

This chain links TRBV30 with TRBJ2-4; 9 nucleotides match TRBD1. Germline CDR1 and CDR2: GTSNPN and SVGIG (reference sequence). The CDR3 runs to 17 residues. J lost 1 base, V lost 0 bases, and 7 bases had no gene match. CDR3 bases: TGTGCCTGGAGTGTAACGGGACAGGGTATGGCCAAAAACATTCAGTACTTC. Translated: CAWSVTGQGMAKNIQYF.

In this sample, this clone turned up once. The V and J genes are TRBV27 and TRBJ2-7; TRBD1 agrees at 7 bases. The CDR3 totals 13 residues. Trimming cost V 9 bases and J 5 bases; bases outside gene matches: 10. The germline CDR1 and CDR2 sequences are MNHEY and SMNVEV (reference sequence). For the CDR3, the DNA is TGTGCCAGGTCCCGGACCGACAGGGACGAGCAGTACTTC. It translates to CARSRTDRDEQYF.

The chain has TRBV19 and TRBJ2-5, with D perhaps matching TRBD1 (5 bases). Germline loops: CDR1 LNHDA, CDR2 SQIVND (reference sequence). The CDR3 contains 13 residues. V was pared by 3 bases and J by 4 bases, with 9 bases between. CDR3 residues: CASSIAQGETQYF. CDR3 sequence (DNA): TGTGCCAGTAGTATCGCGCAGGGAGAGACCCAGTACTTC. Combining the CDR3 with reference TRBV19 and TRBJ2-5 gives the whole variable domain DGGITQSPKYLFRKEGQNVTLSCEQNLNHDAMYWYRQDPGQGLRLIYYSQIVNDFQKGDIAEGYSVSREKKESFPLTVTSAQKNPTAFYLCASSIAQGETQYFGPGTRLLVL.

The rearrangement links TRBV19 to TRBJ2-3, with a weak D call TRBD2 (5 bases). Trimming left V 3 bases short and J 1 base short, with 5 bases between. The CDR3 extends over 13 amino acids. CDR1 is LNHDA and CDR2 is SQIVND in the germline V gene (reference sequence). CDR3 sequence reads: CASSMGGTDTQYF. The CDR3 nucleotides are TGTGCCAGTAGTATGGGAGGCACAGATACGCAGTATTTT.